Listed below are T cell receptor beta chains from one sample, sequenced in a study of cytomegalovirus exposure and HLA in healthy donors. Only in-frame clones appear in the TCRdb table, and some are missing; sequencing was by immunoSEQ multiplex PCR. The sample holds some 200,000 clones, roughly 83% seen once. Input material: PBMCs. The receptors here all came from a boy aged 2 to 10 in good health and CMV-seronegative. Both conserved end residues are part of each CDR3. A D gene is named only where the DNA matches it firmly. Only some rows state a clone size, as once, few, many or a class for expanded clones.

d_call: TRBD2; clone_size: -; j_call: TRBJ2-7; v_call: TRBV10-2; cdr3_nt: TGCGCCACCCAAGAGGCGGGGGATGCCTACGAGCAGTACTTC; cdr3_aa: CATQEAGDAYEQYF
d_call: TRBD1; clone_size: -; j_call: TRBJ2-2; v_call: TRBV12-5; cdr3_nt: TGTGCTAGTGGTTTACGGACAGGCGGGGAGCTGTTTTTT; cdr3_aa: CASGLRTGGELFF
d_call: TRBD1; clone_size: -; j_call: TRBJ1-1; v_call: TRBV10-2; cdr3_nt: TGCGCCAGCGGAGGACAGGGGAACACTGAAGCTTTCTTT; cdr3_aa: CASGGQGNTEAFF
d_call: TRBD1; clone_size: -; j_call: TRBJ1-2; v_call: TRBV29-1; cdr3_nt: TGCAGCGCCGGGACAGGAGAACCCCTCTATGGCTACACCTTC; cdr3_aa: CSAGTGEPLYGYTF
d_call: TRBD1; clone_size: -; j_call: TRBJ1-2; v_call: TRBV25-1; cdr3_nt: TGTGCCAGCAGTGCCCGACAGGGTGCAGCTGGCTACACCTTC; cdr3_aa: CASSARQGAAGYTF
d_call: TRBD2; clone_size: -; j_call: TRBJ2-5; v_call: TRBV7-9; cdr3_nt: TGTGCCAGCAGCTTAGATTTGGTAGCGGGAGATCTATGGGGAGAGACCCAGTACTTC; cdr3_aa: CASSLDLVAGDLWGETQYF
d_call: -; clone_size: -; j_call: TRBJ1-2; v_call: TRBV2; cdr3_nt: TGTGCCAGCAGTGAAGCGTCAACAGGGAACGGCTATGGCTACACCTTC; cdr3_aa: CASSEASTGNGYGYTF
d_call: -; clone_size: -; j_call: TRBJ1-1; v_call: TRBV6-5; cdr3_nt: TGTGCCAGCAGTTCGCGAGACAGGAACACTGAAGCTTTCTTT; cdr3_aa: CASSSRDRNTEAFF
d_call: TRBD2; clone_size: once; j_call: TRBJ2-7; v_call: TRBV5-1; cdr3_nt: TGCGCCAGCAGCTTTGACACTAGCGGCCACTCCTACGAGCAGTACTTC; cdr3_aa: CASSFDTSGHSYEQYF
d_call: TRBD1; clone_size: once; j_call: TRBJ2-7; v_call: TRBV29-1; cdr3_nt: TGCAGCGGGGGACAGGGCTACGAGCAGTACTTC; cdr3_aa: CSGGQGYEQYF
d_call: TRBD1; clone_size: -; j_call: TRBJ1-6; v_call: TRBV18; cdr3_nt: TGTGCCAGCTCATCGGGACAGGGGGCTTCACCCCTCCACTTT; cdr3_aa: CASSSGQGASPLHF
d_call: TRBD1; clone_size: -; j_call: TRBJ2-7; v_call: TRBV6-5; cdr3_nt: TGTGCCAGCAGGTCAGGACAGGTCTACTACGAGCAGTACTTC; cdr3_aa: CASRSGQVYYEQYF
d_call: TRBD1; clone_size: once; j_call: TRBJ2-7; v_call: TRBV25-1; cdr3_nt: TGTGCCAGCGGGGAGGGACAGGGAATCTACGAGCAGTACTTC; cdr3_aa: CASGEGQGIYEQYF
d_call: -; clone_size: -; j_call: TRBJ1-2; v_call: TRBV7-7; cdr3_nt: TGTGCTAGCAGCCTTTGGGCGGCGGGGAGGGGCTACACCTTC; cdr3_aa: CASSLWAAGRGYTF
d_call: -; clone_size: -; j_call: TRBJ1-5; v_call: TRBV11-2; cdr3_nt: TGTGCCAGCAGCTTAGATTCTGTCAGGGTAAGCAGTCAGCCCCAGCATTTT; cdr3_aa: CASSLDSVRVSSQPQHF
d_call: TRBD1; clone_size: -; j_call: TRBJ1-6; v_call: TRBV19; cdr3_nt: TGTGCCAGTAGTTTAGCACAGGGGGCCGGCTCACCCCTCCACTTT; cdr3_aa: CASSLAQGAGSPLHF
d_call: TRBD2; clone_size: -; j_call: TRBJ2-7; v_call: TRBV5-1; cdr3_nt: TGCGCCAGCAGCTTGAACCCGACTAGCGGATCTTCCTACGAGCAGTACTTC; cdr3_aa: CASSLNPTSGSSYEQYF
d_call: -; clone_size: -; j_call: TRBJ2-3; v_call: TRBV9; cdr3_nt: TGTGCCAGCAGCGGGTTAAGCGCGTATTCCCCAGATACGCAGTATTTT; cdr3_aa: CASSGLSAYSPDTQYF
d_call: -; clone_size: -; j_call: TRBJ1-5; v_call: TRBV21-1; cdr3_nt: TGTGCCAGCAGCAAAGACGAGGGGGACACTAATCAGCCCCAGCATTTT; cdr3_aa: CASSKDEGDTNQPQHF
d_call: -; clone_size: -; j_call: TRBJ2-2; v_call: TRBV5-1; cdr3_nt: TGCGCCAGCAGCCCCCATGAGGGCGGGGAGCTGTTTTTT; cdr3_aa: CASSPHEGGELFF
d_call: -; clone_size: -; j_call: TRBJ2-1; v_call: TRBV10-3; cdr3_nt: TGTGCCATCAGTGACCCCATACGGGACAACAATGAGCAGTTCTTC; cdr3_aa: CAISDPIRDNNEQFF
d_call: TRBD2; clone_size: few; j_call: TRBJ2-1; v_call: TRBV4-1; cdr3_nt: TGCGCCAGCAGCCAGACTAGCGGGGGGGCCAATGAGCAGTTCTTC; cdr3_aa: CASSQTSGGANEQFF
d_call: TRBD1; clone_size: -; j_call: TRBJ1-2; v_call: TRBV5-8; cdr3_nt: TGTGCCAGCAGCAACATCGTCCGGGACAGGGGTAAAGGGACCTTC; cdr3_aa: CASSNIVRDRGKGTF
d_call: -; clone_size: -; j_call: TRBJ2-7; v_call: TRBV2; cdr3_nt: TGTGCCAGCTTACCCGAGGGGGTTTCCTACGAGCAGTACTTC; cdr3_aa: CASLPEGVSYEQYF
d_call: -; clone_size: -; j_call: TRBJ1-2; v_call: TRBV20-1; cdr3_nt: TGCAGTGCCCGTTGGGGGGATGGCTACACCTTC; cdr3_aa: CSARWGDGYTF
d_call: TRBD2; clone_size: -; j_call: TRBJ2-3; v_call: TRBV5-7; cdr3_nt: TGTGCCAGCAGCTTCTTTAGCGGGAGTGTGGGGACAGATACGCAGTATTTT; cdr3_aa: CASSFFSGSVGTDTQYF
d_call: -; clone_size: -; j_call: TRBJ2-7; v_call: TRBV30; cdr3_nt: TGTGCCTGGAGTCTGACAGGATCCTCCTACGAGCAGTACTTC; cdr3_aa: CAWSLTGSSYEQYF
d_call: TRBD1; clone_size: few; j_call: TRBJ1-1; v_call: TRBV5-1; cdr3_nt: TGCGCCAGCACCAAGACAGGGGAGGACACTGAAGCTTTCTTT; cdr3_aa: CASTKTGEDTEAFF
d_call: -; clone_size: few; j_call: TRBJ1-5; v_call: TRBV4-1; cdr3_nt: TGCGCCAGCAGCCAACGGCAGGGAAGCAATCAGCCCCAGCATTTT; cdr3_aa: CASSQRQGSNQPQHF
d_call: TRBD1; clone_size: -; j_call: TRBJ2-3; v_call: TRBV6-1; cdr3_nt: TGTGCCAGCAGTGATGGGACAGGGTTCGCAGATACGCAGTATTTT; cdr3_aa: CASSDGTGFADTQYF
d_call: -; clone_size: -; j_call: TRBJ2-1; v_call: TRBV20-1; cdr3_nt: TGCAGTGCTAGACTAGTAAATGAGCAGTTCTTC; cdr3_aa: CSARLVNEQFF
d_call: TRBD1; clone_size: -; j_call: TRBJ1-5; v_call: TRBV6-5; cdr3_nt: TGTGCCAGCAGCCCCGGGACAGTGAGAAATCAGCCCCAGCATTTT; cdr3_aa: CASSPGTVRNQPQHF
d_call: -; clone_size: -; j_call: TRBJ2-4; v_call: TRBV30; cdr3_nt: TGTGCCTGGAGTGCCTCCCGGGGGTTACAAAACATTCAGTACTTC; cdr3_aa: CAWSASRGLQNIQYF
d_call: TRBD2; clone_size: -; j_call: TRBJ2-7; v_call: TRBV7-2; cdr3_nt: TGTGCCAGCAGCTCCCTTGGACTAGACGAGCAGTACTTC; cdr3_aa: CASSSLGLDEQYF
d_call: TRBD1; clone_size: -; j_call: TRBJ2-3; v_call: TRBV6-5; cdr3_nt: TGTGCCAGCAGTCAACAGGGGAGAACAGATACGCAGTATTTT; cdr3_aa: CASSQQGRTDTQYF
d_call: -; clone_size: once; j_call: TRBJ1-2; v_call: TRBV18; cdr3_nt: TGTGCCAGCTCACCAAGGCAGGCCGAGTCCTATGGCTACACCTTC; cdr3_aa: CASSPRQAESYGYTF
d_call: -; clone_size: -; j_call: TRBJ1-2; v_call: TRBV28; cdr3_nt: TGTGCCAGCCGGCGAAGTGGCAGGGTGTATGGCTACACCTTC; cdr3_aa: CASRRSGRVYGYTF
d_call: -; clone_size: once; j_call: TRBJ1-1; v_call: TRBV29-1; cdr3_nt: TGCAGCGTTGAAGGGCAGTGGAACACTGAAGCTTTCTTT; cdr3_aa: CSVEGQWNTEAFF
d_call: TRBD2; clone_size: few; j_call: TRBJ2-3; v_call: TRBV6-6; cdr3_nt: TGTGCCAGCGGATTAGCGGGGGGGCAGGCAGATACGCAGTATTTT; cdr3_aa: CASGLAGGQADTQYF
d_call: TRBD1; clone_size: -; j_call: TRBJ1-1; v_call: TRBV5-1; cdr3_nt: TGCGCCAGCAGCGAGGGACAGGGGATGAACACTGAAGCTTTCTTT; cdr3_aa: CASSEGQGMNTEAFF
d_call: -; clone_size: -; j_call: TRBJ2-7; v_call: TRBV30; cdr3_nt: TGTGCCTGGAGTTTAACGACTGGATACGAGCAGTACTTC; cdr3_aa: CAWSLTTGYEQYF
d_call: -; clone_size: -; j_call: TRBJ2-5; v_call: TRBV6-1; cdr3_nt: TGTGCCAGTTCCGCAGGGATCCAAGAGACCCAGTACTTC; cdr3_aa: CASSAGIQETQYF
d_call: TRBD2; clone_size: -; j_call: TRBJ2-5; v_call: TRBV5-1; cdr3_nt: TGCGCCAGCAGCTTTGCGGGAGCCCAAGAGACCCAGTACTTC; cdr3_aa: CASSFAGAQETQYF
d_call: -; clone_size: few; j_call: TRBJ1-1; v_call: TRBV30; cdr3_nt: TGTGCCTGGAGTGTACAGCAGAACACTGAAGCTTTCTTT; cdr3_aa: CAWSVQQNTEAFF
d_call: TRBD1; clone_size: -; j_call: TRBJ2-7; v_call: TRBV4-1; cdr3_nt: TGCGCCAGCAGCCAAATGGGGACAGGGGAGTACGAGCAGTACTTC; cdr3_aa: CASSQMGTGEYEQYF
d_call: -; clone_size: -; j_call: TRBJ2-3; v_call: TRBV5-1; cdr3_nt: TGCGCCAGCAGCCCCTTCGGGGGAGATTCAGATACGCAGTATTTT; cdr3_aa: CASSPFGGDSDTQYF
d_call: -; clone_size: -; j_call: TRBJ1-4; v_call: TRBV2; cdr3_nt: TGTGCCAGCAGTGGGGCACCTTCAACTAATGAAAAACTGTTTTTT; cdr3_aa: CASSGAPSTNEKLFF
d_call: TRBD1; clone_size: once; j_call: TRBJ2-1; v_call: TRBV15; cdr3_nt: TGTGCCACCAGCGGAACAGGGGGGAGTTTCGATGAGCAGTTCTTC; cdr3_aa: CATSGTGGSFDEQFF
d_call: -; clone_size: -; j_call: TRBJ2-3; v_call: TRBV19; cdr3_nt: TGTGCCAGTAGTATAGTACACAGGAACACAGATACGCAGTATTTT; cdr3_aa: CASSIVHRNTDTQYF
d_call: TRBD2; clone_size: -; j_call: TRBJ2-1; v_call: TRBV5-6; cdr3_nt: TGTGCCAGCAGCTTGGCCTACGGGGGGAGGGGTTACAATGAGCAGTTCTTC; cdr3_aa: CASSLAYGGRGYNEQFF
d_call: TRBD1; clone_size: -; j_call: TRBJ2-7; v_call: TRBV19; cdr3_nt: TGTGCCAGTAGTATGGGACAGGGGGCATCCTACGAGCAGTACTTC; cdr3_aa: CASSMGQGASYEQYF
d_call: -; clone_size: -; j_call: TRBJ1-6; v_call: TRBV5-4; cdr3_nt: TGTGCCAGCAGCTTGTGGCGGGTACCGGATAATTCACCCCTCCACTTT; cdr3_aa: CASSLWRVPDNSPLHF
d_call: TRBD1; clone_size: -; j_call: TRBJ1-1; v_call: TRBV27; cdr3_nt: TGTGCCAGCAGTTTGTCCTCAGGGGGGACTGAAGCTTTCTTT; cdr3_aa: CASSLSSGGTEAFF
d_call: -; clone_size: -; j_call: TRBJ2-7; v_call: TRBV28; cdr3_nt: TGTGCCAGCAGTCCCGACGCGAGGTTCTCTTACGAGCAGTACTTC; cdr3_aa: CASSPDARFSYEQYF
d_call: TRBD1; clone_size: -; j_call: TRBJ2-7; v_call: TRBV28; cdr3_nt: TGTGCCAGCAGTTATGCAGGGGGCGATTCCTACGAGCAGTACTTC; cdr3_aa: CASSYAGGDSYEQYF
d_call: -; clone_size: few; j_call: TRBJ2-7; v_call: TRBV13; cdr3_nt: TGTGCCAGCAGCCCGCACAGGGACGCCTACGAGCAGTACTTC; cdr3_aa: CASSPHRDAYEQYF
d_call: TRBD2; clone_size: -; j_call: TRBJ2-3; v_call: TRBV5-6; cdr3_nt: TGTGCCAGCAGAAGGACTAGCGGGAGCACAGATACGCAGTATTTT; cdr3_aa: CASRRTSGSTDTQYF